This TCR beta chain was captured by sequencing in a study of neoadjuvant anti-PD-1 for oral cavity cancer. For the study at large: Around day 43, patients without progression received a fourth nivolumab dose before surgery. General study findings and limits: Non-responders to neoadjuvant nivolumab had significantly more clonal PBMC T cells than responders.

The assay was immunoSEQ multiplex PCR, and TCRdb's table has in-frame clones only and misses some. The sample shows about 13,000 clones, 70% of them seen only once. About this clone: The antigen remains unidentified.

Time point here: after neoadjuvant nivolumab, at surgical resection. These oral cavity squamous cell carcinomas were HPV-negative and locally advanced. This TCR was recovered from a person between 35 and 79 years old with oral cavity squamous cell carcinoma. The source material was PBMCs, sampled after nivolumab (anti-PD-1) treatment.

DNA for the CDR3: TGTGCCAGCAGTGGAGGACAGGTTCCCACCGGGGAGCTGTTTTTT. Translating gives CASSGGQVPTGELFF. The V gene is TRBV6-1, the J gene TRBJ2-2; 7 positions match TRBD1. Trimming took 4 bases from V and 4 from J; bases not matched to a gene: 6. CDR3 length: 15 residues. Germline V CDR1 and CDR2: MNHNS, SASEGT.